Below, 21 T cell receptor beta chains from the same sample are listed, as sequenced in a study of blood T cell repertoires in COVID-19 (dated by TCRdb to between 2020 and 2021). Library preparation employed the immunoSEQ multiplex PCR assay. TCRdb obtained this table from immuneACCESS and retained in-frame rearrangements with V and J assigned. These tables miss some clones; where compared with another copy, unresolved V genes account for less than half of the shortfall, and the remainder is unexplained. This sample is represented by about 19,000 clones; approximately 90% of them were singletons. The leading ten clones occupy 15% to 20% of the sample. Sequencing input: peripheral blood. The receptors derive from a human donor in a cohort sampled during active COVID-19.

This chain uses TRBV28 with TRBJ2-7; TRBD1 is a possible D gene (6 bases). Germline CDR1 and CDR2: MDHEN and SYDVKM. This CDR3 region has 16 residues. Trimming left V 5 bases short and J 4 bases short, with 21 bases between. CDR3 sequence: CASSRRFNGQRYEQYF. The CDR3 nucleotides read TGTGCCAGCAGTCGTAGATTTAACGGACAGAGATACGAGCAGTACTTC.

This rearrangement joins TRBV29-1 to TRBJ2-1; unclear D gene. The CDR3 contains 13 residues. Germline CDR1 reads SQVTM; CDR2 reads ANQGSEA. Between the trimmed V and J ends, which lost 8 bases and 3 bases, there was a span of 14 bases. The CDR3 loop reads CSILPENYNEQFF. The DNA of the CDR3 is TGCAGCATCCTCCCGGAGAACTACAATGAGCAGTTCTTC.

The chain joins TRBV29-1 to TRBJ2-3; 10 nucleotides align to TRBD1. Germline V gene lookup returns CDR1 SQVTM and CDR2 ANQGSEA. The CDR3 loop spans 12 amino acids. V was clipped by 7 bases and J by 6 bases; unmatched bases: 4. CDR3 protein: CSADRGSDTQYF. The CDR3, as DNA: TGCAGCGCGGACAGGGGGAGTGATACGCAGTATTTT.

The rearrangement uses TRBV19 and TRBJ2-7; 8 bases are shared with TRBD1. The CDR3 consists of 19 residues. Germline lookup yields CDR1 LNHDA and CDR2 SQIVND (reference sequence). V was pared by 2 bases and J by 2 bases, with 17 bases of the junction left unmatched. CDR3 sequence (DNA): TGTGCCAGTAGTATATCTTCGCTCTCACCTGACAGGGGCACCTACGAGCAGTACTTC. This translates into CASSISSLSPDRGTYEQYF.

V and J are TRBV24-1 and TRBJ2-1; 13 bases fit TRBD2. The CDR3 is 17 amino acids. V shed 3 bases, J shed 3 bases, and the junction held 4 bases outside the gene matches. Germline V CDR1 and CDR2: KGHDR, SFDVKD. The DNA of the CDR3 is TGTGCCACCAGTGATGTCCGACTAGCGGGAGGCTACAATGAGCAGTTCTTC. Translating gives CATSDVRLAGGYNEQFF.

V is TRBV7-9 and J is TRBJ1-1, with D possibly matching TRBD1 (5 bases). Germline V gene data show CDR1 as SEHNR and CDR2 as FQNEAQ (reference sequence). The CDR3 is 14 amino acids. V was pared by 0 bases and J by 11 bases, with 16 bases between. The CDR3 sequence: CASSLAEGPGLAFF. The DNA of the CDR3 is TGTGCCAGCAGCTTAGCGGAGGGGCCCGGATTGGCTTTCTTT.

This clone was found once. This rearrangement joins TRBV28 to TRBJ1-1; 9 bases are shared with TRBD1. The J segment lost 5 bases and the V segment lost 5 bases, leaving 9 bases of the junction unmatched. The CDR3 is made up of 15 amino acids. Germline V gene sequence: CDR1 MDHEN, CDR2 SYDVKM. The CDR3 region is CASSPAGTGRTEAFF. CDR3 coding DNA: TGTGCCAGCAGTCCCGCCGGGACAGGGCGGACTGAAGCTTTCTTT.

V and J are TRBV6-2 or TRBV6-3 and TRBJ2-7; possible D gene TRBD2, 6 bases. This CDR3 spans 15 amino acids. Germline-derived CDR1 and CDR2 are MNHEY and SVGEGT. V lost 5 bases to trimming and J lost 1 base, with 15 bases between them. CDR3 sequence: CASSIRGSGSYEQYF. The CDR3 coding sequence is TGTGCCAGCAGTATAAGGGGTAGCGGATCCTACGAGCAGTACTTC.

The chain uses TRBV2 and TRBJ2-1, with 13 bases that match TRBD2. The CDR3 runs 19 residues. Losses at the gene ends were 5 bases for V and 8 bases for J; bases not matched to a gene: 18. CDR1 and CDR2 (germline): SNHLY, FYNNEI. The CDR3 coding sequence is TGTGCCAGCAGTTACAGGAGACTAGCGGGAGGTAGGGGTGTGGATGAGCAGTTCTTC. Its translation: CASSYRRLAGGRGVDEQFF.

The chain uses TRBV6-5 and TRBJ2-3; 9 nucleotides align to TRBD2. The CDR3 totals 15 residues. Germline V gene data show CDR1 as MNHEY and CDR2 as SVGAGI. The V segment lost 5 bases and the J segment 5 bases; nucleotides outside the gene matches: 8. The chain's CDR3 is CASSRAGGEIDTQYF. CDR3 DNA: TGTGCCAGCAGTCGAGCGGGGGGAGAGATAGATACGCAGTATTTT.

The rearrangement links TRBV6-5 to TRBJ2-1; 8 bases are a match to TRBD2. V lost 10 bases, J lost 8 bases, and 13 bases stayed unmatched. This CDR3 has 14 residues. Per germline, CDR1 MNHEY and CDR2 SVGAGI. The DNA for the CDR3 is TGTGCCACCCAAGGGAGCGGGGGCTTCCATGAGCAGTTCTTC. Translating it yields CATQGSGGFHEQFF.

V gene TRBV19 combines with J gene TRBJ2-5; 9 positions agree with TRBD2. This CDR3 contains 16 residues. J was trimmed by 4 bases and V by 5 bases; bases with no gene match: 11. Germline V lookup: CDR1 LNHDA, CDR2 SQIVND (reference sequence). The CDR3 spells CASSPGVAGVGETQYF. The CDR3 DNA sequence: TGTGCCAGTAGTCCCGGAGTAGCGGGGGTCGGAGAGACCCAGTACTTC.

The CDR3 here is CSAIPLAGSYNEQFF. CDR3 in DNA: TGCAGCGCAATTCCCCTAGCGGGCTCCTACAATGAGCAGTTCTTC. The chain joins TRBV29-1 to TRBJ2-1; 8 bases agree with TRBD2. The trim removed 7 bases at V and 0 bases at J, leaving 8 bases unmatched. The germline V gene encodes CDR1 SQVTM and CDR2 ANQGSEA. The length of the CDR3 is 15 residues.

The J gene is TRBJ1-2, the V gene TRBV12-2. TRBV12-2 is marked as a pseudogene. This CDR3 has 18 residues. This chain's CDR3 is CASRPNGGCGESNYGYTF. Written as DNA, the CDR3 is TGTGCAAGTCGGCCTAATGGGGGTTGCGGGGAATCTAACTATGGCTACACCTTC.

The chain recombines TRBV11-2 with TRBJ2-7, with TRBD2 identical over 10 bases. Germline V gene sequence: CDR1 SGHAT, CDR2 FQNNGV. With V trimmed by 4 bases and J by 2 bases, 5 bases remained unmatched. CDR3 size: 15 residues. The CDR3 protein is CASSSGGTSAYEQYF. The CDR3 bases are TGTGCCAGCAGCTCTGGGGGGACTAGCGCCTACGAGCAGTACTTC.

The chain uses TRBV7-2 and TRBJ1-3; D is uncertain. The CDR3 loop spans 16 amino acids. CDR1 and CDR2 (germline): SGHTA, FQGNSA. Trimming stripped 0 bases from V and 0 bases from J, with 9 bases between. CDR3 residues: CASSLAAHSSGNTIYF. CDR3 sequence (DNA): TGTGCCAGCAGCTTAGCCGCCCACAGCTCTGGAAACACCATATATTTT. Filled out from reference TRBV7-2 and TRBJ1-3, the complete variable domain reads GAGVSQSPSNKVTEKGKDVELRCDPISGHTALYWYRQSLGQGLEFLIYFQGNSAPDKSGLPSDRFSAERTGGSVSTLTIQRTQQEDSAVYLCASSLAAHSSGNTIYFGEGSWLTVV.

V is TRBV19 and J is TRBJ1-4; a possible D gene is TRBD1 (6 bases). Germline-derived CDR1 and CDR2 are LNHDA and SQIVND (reference sequence). Trimming took 7 bases from V and 8 from J, leaving 17 bases between them. The CDR3 contains 14 residues. The CDR3 reads CASMDRASREKLFF. In DNA form, the CDR3 reads TGTGCCAGTATGGACAGAGCTTCTAGGGAAAAACTGTTTTTT.

The chain has TRBV5-1 and TRBJ1-1; 9 nucleotides match TRBD1. Germline CDR1 and CDR2: SGHRS and YFSETQ. The CDR3 totals 14 residues. V lost 0 bases to trimming and J lost 9 bases; unmatched junction nucleotides: 6. The CDR3 loop is CASSLDGGQGKAFF. In DNA, the CDR3 is TGCGCCAGCAGCTTGGACGGGGGACAGGGAAAAGCTTTCTTT.

The J gene is TRBJ2-7, the V gene TRBV30; 13 nucleotides agree with TRBD2. The junction had 12 bases not matched to a gene; V was cut back by 3 bases and J by 1 base. The CDR3 spans 18 residues. Germline V gene sequence: CDR1 GTSNPN, CDR2 SVGIG (reference sequence). CDR3 DNA: TGTGCCTGGAGGACCCGAACTAGCGGGAGGGGGCCGTCCTACGAGCAGTACTTC. Residues: CAWRTRTSGRGPSYEQYF.

This rearrangement joins TRBV6-4 to TRBJ2-7, with D possibly matching TRBD1 (5 bases). The CDR3 runs 15 residues. Germline loops: CDR1 MRHNA, CDR2 SNTAGT. The V end was cut by 3 bases, the J end by 0 bases, with 12 bases between. The DNA of the CDR3 is TGTGCCAGCAGTGATTCCGACAGCCCCTCCTACGAGCAGTACTTC. Translation: CASSDSDSPSYEQYF.

The V call is TRBV11-3, the J call TRBJ2-3; tentatively, D is TRBD1 (5 bases). The germline V and J ends were trimmed by 4 bases and 3 bases, with 11 bases remaining between them. Germline assignment: CDR1 SGHNT and CDR2 YENEEA. The CDR3 runs to 14 residues. CDR3 coding DNA: TGTGCCAGCAGCTCCAGGGAATCGACAGATACGCAGTATTTT. This sequence encodes CASSSRESTDTQYF.